This TCR beta chain comes out of a study of blood T cell repertoires in COVID-19. Study details: Samples of COVID-19 (acute and convalescent) were obtained from the United States, Italy and Spain.

The sample holds one count of this clone. The germline V and J ends were trimmed by 4 bases and 4 bases, with 5 bases remaining between them. Germline assignment: CDR1 SGHTA and CDR2 FQGNSA. The CDR3 totals 12 residues. TCRdb keeps only in-frame clones here, not all; method: immunoSEQ multiplex PCR. The sample includes 150,000 to 190,000 clones, roughly 80% of them seen just once. The sample taken for sequencing was PBMCs or T cells enriched from blood (not recorded which). V and J are TRBV7-2 and TRBJ1-5; D call uncertain. This receptor was identified in a man aged 45-65 years who had recovered from COVID-19. Here the CDR3 DNA reads TGTGCCAGCAGCTCTTTAAATCAGCCCCAGCATTTT. This translates into CASSSLNQPQHF.